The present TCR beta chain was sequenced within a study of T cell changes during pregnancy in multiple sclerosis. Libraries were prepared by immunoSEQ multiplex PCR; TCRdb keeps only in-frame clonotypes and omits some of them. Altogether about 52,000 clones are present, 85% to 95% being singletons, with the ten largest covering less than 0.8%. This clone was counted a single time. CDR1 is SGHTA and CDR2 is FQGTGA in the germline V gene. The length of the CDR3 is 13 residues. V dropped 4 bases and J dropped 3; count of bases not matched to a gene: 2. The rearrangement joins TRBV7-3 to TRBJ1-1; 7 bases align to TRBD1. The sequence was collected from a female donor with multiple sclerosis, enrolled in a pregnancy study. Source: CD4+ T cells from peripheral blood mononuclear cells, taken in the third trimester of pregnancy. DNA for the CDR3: TGTGCCAGCAGCTCGGACAGGCACACTGAAGCTTTCTTT. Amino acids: CASSSDRHTEAFF.